This TCR beta chain is from a study of blood T cell repertoires in COVID-19. The overall study: Italy, Spain and the United States were the sources of the convalescent and acute COVID-19 samples. T cells, B-cell-depleted T cells, or PBMCs supplied cDNA or gDNA.

This CDR3 has 16 residues. Per the germline V gene, CDR1 is MDHEN and CDR2 is SYDVKM. Trimming removed 2 bases at V and 8 bases at J, with 21 bases between. As originally analysed: For nucleated cells, counts were estimated from reference gene primer amplification. The data were produced by immunoSEQ multiplex PCR, yet TCRdb's version contains in-frame clones alone and is incomplete. From that table come the V and J calls and clone size; the DNA was used to work out D and trimming. The sample lists about 380,000 clones, 85% seen once, with 3% to 4.5% in the top ten. V is TRBV28 and J is TRBJ1-2; tentatively, D is TRBD1 (6 bases). The origin of this receptor is a woman younger than 30 with acute or convalescent COVID-19. The sample comprised peripheral blood. The CDR3, as DNA: TGTGCCAGCAGTTTACCTATTTCCGGGACATTAAGGGGCTACACCTTC. Translation gives CASSLPISGTLRGYTF.